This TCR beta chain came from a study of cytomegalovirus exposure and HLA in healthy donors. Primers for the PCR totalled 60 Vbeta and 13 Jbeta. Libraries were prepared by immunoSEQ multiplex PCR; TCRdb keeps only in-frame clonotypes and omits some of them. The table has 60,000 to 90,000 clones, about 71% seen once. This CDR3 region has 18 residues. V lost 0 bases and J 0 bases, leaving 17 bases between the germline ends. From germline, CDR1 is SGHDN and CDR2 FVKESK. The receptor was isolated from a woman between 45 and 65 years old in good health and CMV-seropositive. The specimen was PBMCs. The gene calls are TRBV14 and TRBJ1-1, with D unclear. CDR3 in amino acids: CASSQDFRRMAVNTEAFF. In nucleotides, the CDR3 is TGTGCCAGCAGCCAAGATTTCCGGAGAATGGCTGTGAACACTGAAGCTTTCTTT.